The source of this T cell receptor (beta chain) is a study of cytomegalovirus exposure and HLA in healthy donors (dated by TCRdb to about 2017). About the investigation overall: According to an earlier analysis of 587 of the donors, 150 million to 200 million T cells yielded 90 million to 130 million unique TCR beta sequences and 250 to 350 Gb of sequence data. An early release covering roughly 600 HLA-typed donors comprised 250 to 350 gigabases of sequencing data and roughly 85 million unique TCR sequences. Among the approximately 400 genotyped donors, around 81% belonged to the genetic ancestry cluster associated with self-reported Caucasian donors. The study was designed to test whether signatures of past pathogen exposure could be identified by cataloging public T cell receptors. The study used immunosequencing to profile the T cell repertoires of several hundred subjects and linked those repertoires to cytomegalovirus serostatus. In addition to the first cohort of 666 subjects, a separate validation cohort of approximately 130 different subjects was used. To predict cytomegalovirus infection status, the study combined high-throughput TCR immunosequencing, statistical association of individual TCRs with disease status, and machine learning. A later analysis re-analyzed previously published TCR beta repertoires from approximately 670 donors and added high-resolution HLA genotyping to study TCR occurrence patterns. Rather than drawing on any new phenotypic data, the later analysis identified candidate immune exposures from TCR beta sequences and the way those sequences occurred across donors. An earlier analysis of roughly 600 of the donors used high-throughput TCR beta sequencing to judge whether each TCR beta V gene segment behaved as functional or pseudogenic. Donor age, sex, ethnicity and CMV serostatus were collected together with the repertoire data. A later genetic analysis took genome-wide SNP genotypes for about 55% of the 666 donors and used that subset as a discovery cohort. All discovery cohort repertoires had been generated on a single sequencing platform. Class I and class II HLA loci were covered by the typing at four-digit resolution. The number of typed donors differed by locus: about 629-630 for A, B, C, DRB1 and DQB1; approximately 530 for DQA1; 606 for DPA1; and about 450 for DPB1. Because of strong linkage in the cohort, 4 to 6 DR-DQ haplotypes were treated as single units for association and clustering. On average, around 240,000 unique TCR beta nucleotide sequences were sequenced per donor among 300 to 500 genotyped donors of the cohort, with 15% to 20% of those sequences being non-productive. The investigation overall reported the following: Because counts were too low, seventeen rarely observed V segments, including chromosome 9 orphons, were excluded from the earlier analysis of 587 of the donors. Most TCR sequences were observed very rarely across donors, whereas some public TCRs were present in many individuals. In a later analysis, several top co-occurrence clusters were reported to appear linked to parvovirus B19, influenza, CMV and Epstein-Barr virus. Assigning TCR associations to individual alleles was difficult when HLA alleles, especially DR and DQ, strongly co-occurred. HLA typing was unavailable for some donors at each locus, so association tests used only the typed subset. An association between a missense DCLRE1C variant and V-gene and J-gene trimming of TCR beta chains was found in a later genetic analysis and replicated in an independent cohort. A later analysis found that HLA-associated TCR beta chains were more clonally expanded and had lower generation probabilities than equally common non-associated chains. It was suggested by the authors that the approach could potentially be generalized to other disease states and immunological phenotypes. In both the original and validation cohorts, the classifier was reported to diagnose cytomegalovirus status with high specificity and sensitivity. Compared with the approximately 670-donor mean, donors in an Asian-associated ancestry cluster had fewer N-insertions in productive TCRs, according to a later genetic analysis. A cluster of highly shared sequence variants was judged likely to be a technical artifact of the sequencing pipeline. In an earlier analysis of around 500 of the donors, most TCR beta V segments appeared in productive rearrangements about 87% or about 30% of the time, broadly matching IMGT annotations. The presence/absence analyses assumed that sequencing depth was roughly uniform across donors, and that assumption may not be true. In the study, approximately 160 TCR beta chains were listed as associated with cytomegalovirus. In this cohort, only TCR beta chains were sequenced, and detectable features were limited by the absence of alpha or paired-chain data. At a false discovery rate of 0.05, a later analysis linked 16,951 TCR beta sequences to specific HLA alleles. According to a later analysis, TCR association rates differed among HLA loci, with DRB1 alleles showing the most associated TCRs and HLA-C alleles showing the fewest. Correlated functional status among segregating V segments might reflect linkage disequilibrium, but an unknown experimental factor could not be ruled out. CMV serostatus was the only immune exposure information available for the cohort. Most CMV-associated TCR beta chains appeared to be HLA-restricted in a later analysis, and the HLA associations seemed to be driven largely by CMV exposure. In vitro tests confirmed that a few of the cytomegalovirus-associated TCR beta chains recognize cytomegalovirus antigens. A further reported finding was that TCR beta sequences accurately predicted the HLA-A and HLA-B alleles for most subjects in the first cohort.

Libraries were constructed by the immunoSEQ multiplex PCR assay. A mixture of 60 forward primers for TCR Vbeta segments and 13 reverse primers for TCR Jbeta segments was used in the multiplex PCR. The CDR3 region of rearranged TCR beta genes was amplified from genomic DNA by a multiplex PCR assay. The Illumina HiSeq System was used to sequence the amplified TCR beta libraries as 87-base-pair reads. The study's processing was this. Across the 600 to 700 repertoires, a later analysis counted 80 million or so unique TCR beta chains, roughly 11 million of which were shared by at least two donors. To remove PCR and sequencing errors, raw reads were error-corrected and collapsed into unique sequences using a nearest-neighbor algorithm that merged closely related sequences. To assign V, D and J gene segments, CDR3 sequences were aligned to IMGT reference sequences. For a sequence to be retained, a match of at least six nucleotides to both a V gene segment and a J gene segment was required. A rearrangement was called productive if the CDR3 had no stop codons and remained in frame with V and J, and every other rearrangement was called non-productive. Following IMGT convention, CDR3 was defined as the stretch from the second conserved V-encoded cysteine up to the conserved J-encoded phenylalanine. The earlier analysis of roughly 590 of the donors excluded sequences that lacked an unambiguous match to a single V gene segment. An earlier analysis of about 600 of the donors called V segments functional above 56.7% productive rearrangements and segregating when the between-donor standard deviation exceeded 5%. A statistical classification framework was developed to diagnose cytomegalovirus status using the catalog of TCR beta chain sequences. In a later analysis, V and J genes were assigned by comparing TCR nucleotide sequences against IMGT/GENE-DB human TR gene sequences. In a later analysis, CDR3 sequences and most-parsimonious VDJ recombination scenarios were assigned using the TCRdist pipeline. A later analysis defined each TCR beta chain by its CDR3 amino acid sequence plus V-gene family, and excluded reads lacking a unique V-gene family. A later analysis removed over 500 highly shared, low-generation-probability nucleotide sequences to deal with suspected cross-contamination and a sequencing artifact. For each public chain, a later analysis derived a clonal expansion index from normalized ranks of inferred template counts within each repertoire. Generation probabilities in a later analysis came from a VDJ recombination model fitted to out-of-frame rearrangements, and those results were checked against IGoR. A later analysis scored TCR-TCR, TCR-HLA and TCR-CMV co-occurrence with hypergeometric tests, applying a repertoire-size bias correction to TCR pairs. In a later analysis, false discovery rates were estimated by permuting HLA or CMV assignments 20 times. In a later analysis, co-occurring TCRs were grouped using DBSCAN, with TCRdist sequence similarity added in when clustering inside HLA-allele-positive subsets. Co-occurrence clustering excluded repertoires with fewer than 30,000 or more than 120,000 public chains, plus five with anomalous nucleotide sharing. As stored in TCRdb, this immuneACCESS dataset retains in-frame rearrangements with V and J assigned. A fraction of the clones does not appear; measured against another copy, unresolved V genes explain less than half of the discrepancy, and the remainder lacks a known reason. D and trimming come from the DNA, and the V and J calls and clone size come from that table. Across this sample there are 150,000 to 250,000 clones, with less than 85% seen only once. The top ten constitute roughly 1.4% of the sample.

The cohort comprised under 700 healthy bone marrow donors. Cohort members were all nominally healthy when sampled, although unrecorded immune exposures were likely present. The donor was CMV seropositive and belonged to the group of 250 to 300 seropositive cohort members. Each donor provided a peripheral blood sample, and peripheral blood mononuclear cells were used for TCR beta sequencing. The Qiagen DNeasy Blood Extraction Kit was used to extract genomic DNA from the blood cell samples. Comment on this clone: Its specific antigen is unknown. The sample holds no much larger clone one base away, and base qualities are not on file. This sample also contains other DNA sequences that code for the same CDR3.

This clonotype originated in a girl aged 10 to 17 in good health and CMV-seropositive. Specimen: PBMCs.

The DNA sequence reads TGTGCCAGCAGCTTGGGACAGATGAACACTGAAGCTTTCTTT. The encoded protein is CASSLGQMNTEAFF. The V and J segments used are TRBV5-6 and TRBJ1-1, and the D gene may be TRBD1, 5 bases matching. Cut back by 0 bases and 0 bases, the V and J ends lie 6 bases apart. According to the germline V gene, CDR1 reads SGHDT and CDR2 reads YYEEEE. The CDR3 numbers 14 residues from cysteine through phenylalanine. Of all the DNA, just the CDR3 is kept, 42 bases in frame from base 1.